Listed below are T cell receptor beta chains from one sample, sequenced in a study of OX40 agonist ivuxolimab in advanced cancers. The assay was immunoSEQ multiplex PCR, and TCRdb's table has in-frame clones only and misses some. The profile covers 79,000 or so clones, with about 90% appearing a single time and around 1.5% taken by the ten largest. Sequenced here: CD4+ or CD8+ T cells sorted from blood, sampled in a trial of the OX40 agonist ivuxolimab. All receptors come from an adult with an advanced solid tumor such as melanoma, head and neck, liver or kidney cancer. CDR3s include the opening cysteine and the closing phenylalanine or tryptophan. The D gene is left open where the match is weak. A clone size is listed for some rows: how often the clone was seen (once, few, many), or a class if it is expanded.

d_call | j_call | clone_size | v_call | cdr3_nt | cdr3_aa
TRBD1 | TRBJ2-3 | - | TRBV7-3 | TGTGCCAGCAGCTTAAATCAGGGGGCGAGGCAGTATTTT | CASSLNQGARQYF
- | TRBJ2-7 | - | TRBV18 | TGTGCCAGCTCAGAAACTACAGCTTCCTACGAGCAGTACTTC | CASSETTASYEQYF
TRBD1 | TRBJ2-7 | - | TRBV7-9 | TGTGCCAGCAGCATGGGGACAGCCACAGGGAGCGAGCAGTACTTC | CASSMGTATGSEQYF
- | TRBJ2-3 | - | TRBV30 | TGTGCCTGGAGCCTAGGGAGAGGTGGCACAGATACGCAGTATTTT | CAWSLGRGGTDTQYF
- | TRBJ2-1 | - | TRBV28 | TGTGCCAGCAGTTTAAGCGAACGGTATGAGCAGTTCTTC | CASSLSERYEQFF
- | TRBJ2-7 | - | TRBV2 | TGTGCCAGCAAGGACGCCCCTCCCTCCTACGAGCAGTACTTC | CASKDAPPSYEQYF
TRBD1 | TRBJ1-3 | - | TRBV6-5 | TGTGCCAGCAGTTGGGGACAGGGGTCCTCTGGAAACACCATATATTTT | CASSWGQGSSGNTIYF
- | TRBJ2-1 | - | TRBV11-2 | TGTGCCAGCAGCGTATCCGGGGCCGCATCCAATGAGCAGTTCTTC | CASSVSGAASNEQFF
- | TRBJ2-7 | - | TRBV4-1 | TGCGCCAGCAGCCAACGTGGCAGCTTCTACGAGCAGTACTTC | CASSQRGSFYEQYF
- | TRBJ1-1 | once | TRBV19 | TGTGCCAGTAGTATTGGAATGAACACTGAAGCTTTCTTT | CASSIGMNTEAFF
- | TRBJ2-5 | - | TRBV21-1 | TGTGCCAGCAGCCGGAGGGATCGGGGAGCTGGAGAGACCCAGTACTTC | CASSRRDRGAGETQYF
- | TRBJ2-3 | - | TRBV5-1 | TGCGCCAGCAGCTTGGTTGGACTTAAGGCAGATACGCAGTATTTT | CASSLVGLKADTQYF
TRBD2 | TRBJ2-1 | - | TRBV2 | TGTGCCAGCAGCGCTGGACTAGGAACCTACAATGAGCAGTTCTTC | CASSAGLGTYNEQFF
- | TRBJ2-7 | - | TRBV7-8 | TGTGCCAGCAGCAAAGGAGGGGTCTACGAGCAGTACTTC | CASSKGGVYEQYF
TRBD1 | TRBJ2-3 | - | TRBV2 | TGTGCCAGCAGTCCCGGGACAGGGCGCACAGATACGCAGTATTTT | CASSPGTGRTDTQYF
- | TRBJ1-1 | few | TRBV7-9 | TGTGCCAGCAGCTTAGTAGCCCTGAACACTGAAGCTTTCTTT | CASSLVALNTEAFF
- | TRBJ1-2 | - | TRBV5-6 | TGTGCCAGCAAGAAAGATGAGGGGCCTAACTATGGCTACACCTTC | CASKKDEGPNYGYTF
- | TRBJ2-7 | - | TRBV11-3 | TGTGCCAGCAGCTTAGATTCGGGGTCCGGCCCGTCGGAGCAGTACTTC | CASSLDSGSGPSEQYF
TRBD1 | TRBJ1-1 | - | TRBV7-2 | TGTGCCAGCAGCTACTTGACAGGGTCCACTGAAGCTTTCTTT | CASSYLTGSTEAFF
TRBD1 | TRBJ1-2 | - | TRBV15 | TGTGCCACCAGAGACAGGGGTGCTTTCTATGGCTACACCTTC | CATRDRGAFYGYTF
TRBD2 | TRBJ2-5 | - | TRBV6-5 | TGTGCCAGCCGGAGGGGAGGGGAGACCCAGTACTTC | CASRRGGETQYF
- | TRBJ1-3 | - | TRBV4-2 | TGTGCCAGCAGCCAAGATCAAGGCAGACACTCTGGAAACACCATATATTTT | CASSQDQGRHSGNTIYF
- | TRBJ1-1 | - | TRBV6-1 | TGTGCCAGCAGTGCAGGGAAGTCGAACACTGAAGCTTTCTTT | CASSAGKSNTEAFF
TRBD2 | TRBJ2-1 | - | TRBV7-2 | TGTGCCAGCAGCTTACTTCCCGGGACTAGCGGGGGGAAGGGGCAGTTCTTC | CASSLLPGTSGGKGQFF
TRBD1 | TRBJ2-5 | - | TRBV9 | TGTGCCAGCAGCGCCCGGACAGGTCAAGAGACCCAGTACTTC | CASSARTGQETQYF
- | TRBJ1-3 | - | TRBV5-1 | TGCGCCAGCAGCTACGGGCTCTCTGGAAACACCATATATTTT | CASSYGLSGNTIYF
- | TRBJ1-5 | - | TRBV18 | TGTGCCAGCTCACCGGGGGGAAATAGCAATCAGCCCCAGCATTTT | CASSPGGNSNQPQHF
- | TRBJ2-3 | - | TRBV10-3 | TGTGCCATCAGTGGGGGCCGATCAGATACGCAGTATTTT | CAISGGRSDTQYF
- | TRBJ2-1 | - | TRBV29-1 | TGCAGCACTGCTTGGCTCAATGAGCAGTTCTTC | CSTAWLNEQFF
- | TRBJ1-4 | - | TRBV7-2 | TGTGCCAGCAGCTTAGTACAGGGAACTAATGAAAAACTGTTTTTT | CASSLVQGTNEKLFF
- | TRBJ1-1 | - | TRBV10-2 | TGCGCCAGCAGCCCGCCGGACAGAATGAACACTGAAGCTTTCTTT | CASSPPDRMNTEAFF
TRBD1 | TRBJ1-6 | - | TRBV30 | TGTGCCTGGAAGACAGGGTCTTATAATTCACCCCTCCACTTT | CAWKTGSYNSPLHF
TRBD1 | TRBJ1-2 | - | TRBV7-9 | TGTGCCAGCAGCAGAGCCGGGACAGGGAGGGGAGGCTACACCTTC | CASSRAGTGRGGYTF
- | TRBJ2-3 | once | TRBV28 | TGTGCCAGCAGTTTATTGGGCTTACCTAGCACAGATACGCAGTATTTT | CASSLLGLPSTDTQYF
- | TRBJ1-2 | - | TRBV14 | TGTGCCAGCAGCCTGAGCCGGGTCTATGGCTACACCTTC | CASSLSRVYGYTF
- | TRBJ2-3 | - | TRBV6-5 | TGTGCCAGCAGTTACACGCTAGGAGTAGATACGCAGTATTTT | CASSYTLGVDTQYF
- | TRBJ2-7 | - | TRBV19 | TGTGCCAGTAGTATAGGGACAGTGGGAAACTACGAGCAGTACTTC | CASSIGTVGNYEQYF
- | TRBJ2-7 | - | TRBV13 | TGTGCCAGCAGCTTAGCTAGCGCGGTCCACGAGCAGTACTTC | CASSLASAVHEQYF